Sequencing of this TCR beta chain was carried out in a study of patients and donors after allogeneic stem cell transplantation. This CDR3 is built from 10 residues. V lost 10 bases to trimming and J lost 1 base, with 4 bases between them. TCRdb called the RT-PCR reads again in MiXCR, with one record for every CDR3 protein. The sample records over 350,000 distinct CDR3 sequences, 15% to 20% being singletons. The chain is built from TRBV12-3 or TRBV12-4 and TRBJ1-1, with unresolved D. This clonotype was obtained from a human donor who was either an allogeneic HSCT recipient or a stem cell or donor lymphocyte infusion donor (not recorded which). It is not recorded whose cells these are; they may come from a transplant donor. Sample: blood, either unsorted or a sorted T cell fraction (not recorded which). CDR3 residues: CAKGNTEAFF. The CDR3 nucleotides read TGTGCCAAGGGGAACACTGAAGCTTTCTTT.